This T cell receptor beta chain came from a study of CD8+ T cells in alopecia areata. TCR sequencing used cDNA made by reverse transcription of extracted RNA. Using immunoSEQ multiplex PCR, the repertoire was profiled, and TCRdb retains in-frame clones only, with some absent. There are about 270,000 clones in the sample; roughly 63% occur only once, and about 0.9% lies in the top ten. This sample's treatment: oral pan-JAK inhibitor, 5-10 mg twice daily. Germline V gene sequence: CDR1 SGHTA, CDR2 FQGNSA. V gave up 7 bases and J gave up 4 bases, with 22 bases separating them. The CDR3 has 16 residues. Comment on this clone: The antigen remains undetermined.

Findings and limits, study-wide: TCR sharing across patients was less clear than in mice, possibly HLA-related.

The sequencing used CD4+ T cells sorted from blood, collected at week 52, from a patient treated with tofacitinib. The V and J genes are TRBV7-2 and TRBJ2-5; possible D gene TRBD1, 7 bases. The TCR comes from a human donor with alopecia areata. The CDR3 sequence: CASNFNRGLATETQYF. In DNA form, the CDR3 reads TGTGCCAGCAACTTCAATAGGGGGCTAGCGACAGAGACCCAGTACTTC.